This T cell receptor beta chain was recorded in a study of cytotoxic CD8 clonotypes in ibrutinib-treated CLL. Study as a whole: Enrolment comprised eleven to twelve relapsed/refractory and 15 treatment-naive patients; under 18 were IGHV unmutated. Responses: approximately 25 partial, 2 complete; after median approximately 70 months, roughly 15 stayed remitted, approximately twelve progressed.

The method was immunoSEQ multiplex PCR; TCRdb's version includes in-frame clones alone and lacks a portion of them. The sample carries under 200,000 clones, roughly 80% recorded once. Looked up from germline, CDR1 is SGHKS and CDR2 is YYEKEE (reference sequence). Trimming left V 1 base short and J 7 bases short, with 15 bases between. This CDR3 spans 14 amino acids. The J gene is TRBJ2-7, the V gene TRBV5-5; no clear D gene. Material: PBMCs, obtained after 12 months of ibrutinib treatment. This clonotype was obtained from a human donor with chronic lymphocytic leukemia. DNA for the CDR3: TGTGCCAGCAGCTTGATTCCGTCGAAAGGGGAGCAGTACTTC. As protein: CASSLIPSKGEQYF.